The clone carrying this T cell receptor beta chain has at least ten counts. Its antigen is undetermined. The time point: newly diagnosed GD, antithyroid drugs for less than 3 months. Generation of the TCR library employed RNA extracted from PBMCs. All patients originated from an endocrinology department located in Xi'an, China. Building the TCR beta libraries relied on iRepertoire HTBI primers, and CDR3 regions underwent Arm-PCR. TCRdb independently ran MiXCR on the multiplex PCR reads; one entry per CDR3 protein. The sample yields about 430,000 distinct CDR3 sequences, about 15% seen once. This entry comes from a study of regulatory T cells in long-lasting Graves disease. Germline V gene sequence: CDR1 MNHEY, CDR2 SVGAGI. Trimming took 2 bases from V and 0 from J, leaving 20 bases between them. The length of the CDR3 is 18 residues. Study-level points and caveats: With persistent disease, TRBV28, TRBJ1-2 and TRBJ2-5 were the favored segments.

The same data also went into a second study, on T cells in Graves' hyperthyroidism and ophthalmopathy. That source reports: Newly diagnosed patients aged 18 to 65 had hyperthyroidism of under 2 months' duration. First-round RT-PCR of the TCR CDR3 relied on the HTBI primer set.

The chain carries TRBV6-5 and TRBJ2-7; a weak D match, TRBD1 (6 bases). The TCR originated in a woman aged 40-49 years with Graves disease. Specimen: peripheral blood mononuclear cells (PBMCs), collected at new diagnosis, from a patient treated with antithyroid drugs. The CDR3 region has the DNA TGTGCCAGCAGTTACCGCCTCACAGGGCAGGGGAGCTCCTACGAGCAGTACTTC. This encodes CASSYRLTGQGSSYEQYF.